These 2 T cell receptor beta chains came from one sample sequenced in a study of Ad26.COV2.S vaccination and SARS-CoV-2 variants. Noted treatment: some 19 received Ad26.COV2.S at low or high dose, single or two shots; roughly 5 received placebo; per-sample allocation not given. The study sampled participants on day 63 after the first vaccine or placebo injection. Clones were read by immunoSEQ multiplex PCR, and TCRdb kept only the in-frame ones, dropping some. The sample lists a few hundred thousand clones; 85% to 90% were seen once. The sample was peripheral blood, taken in a trial of Ad26.COV2.S vaccine versus placebo. The source of these receptors is a person between 18 and 60 years old who received the Ad26.COV2.S COVID-19 vaccine or a placebo.

This chain connects TRBV7-2 to TRBJ2-2; the match to TRBD2 covers 11 bases. The CDR3 contains 16 residues. V trimming: 2 bases; J trimming: 6 bases; junction bases outside the gene matches: 5. Germline-derived CDR1 and CDR2 are SGHTA and FQGNSA. The CDR3 protein is CASSLLAGGHAGELFF. The CDR3, as DNA: TGTGCCAGCAGCTTATTAGCGGGGGGGCACGCCGGGGAGCTGTTTTTT.

This sequence joins TRBV19 and TRBJ1-1, with a tentative D call TRBD1 (6 bases). Trimming took 5 bases from V and 5 from J, leaving 21 bases between them. The CDR3 is 16 amino acids. Germline CDR1 LNHDA, CDR2 SQIVND (reference sequence). CDR3: CASSLDRTIGRTEAFF. Written as DNA, the CDR3 is TGTGCCAGTAGTCTCGACAGGACCATCGGGAGGACTGAAGCTTTCTTT.